This is a list of T cell receptor beta chains from one sample in a study of blood T cells in healthy people across ages. Each CDR3 protein gets one entry after TCRdb re-called the 5' RACE reads with MiXCR. This table holds fewer than 2,000,000 distinct CDR3 sequences, about two fifths found once. The sequenced sample consisted of blood. The origin of the receptors is a human donor in good health. Each CDR3 is given with its conserved first and last residue. D genes are given only for firm matches. Size is stated for part of the rows, as once, few or many counts, or as a class when the clone is expanded.

D: .
J: TRBJ2-7
size: .
V: TRBV24-1
CDR3: CATSDFQGTETRYF
DNA: TGTGCCACCAGTGACTTCCAGGGGACGGAGACCCGGTACTTC

D: .
J: TRBJ1-6
size: few
V: TRBV11-2
CDR3: CASSSSSSPLHF
DNA: TGTGCCAGCAGCTCCTCGAGTTCACCCCTCCACTTT

D: .
J: TRBJ1-1
size: few
V: TRBV7-2
CDR3: CASSSGPKTEAFF
DNA: TGTGCCAGCAGCTCCGGACCTAAAACTGAAGCTTTCTTT

D: .
J: TRBJ1-1
size: .
V: TRBV12-3/TRBV12-4
CDR3: CASSLWNGLNTEAFF
DNA: TGTGCCAGCAGTTTATGGAATGGCCTGAACACTGAAGCTTTCTTT

D: TRBD1
J: TRBJ1-1
size: .
V: TRBV28
CDR3: CASRTRQGHTEAFF
DNA: TGTGCCAGCAGAACCCGACAGGGCCACACTGAAGCTTTCTTT

D: TRBD2
J: TRBJ2-1
size: .
V: TRBV5-1
CDR3: CASSLIQIAGSYNEQFF
DNA: TGCGCCAGCAGCTTAATACAAATAGCGGGGTCCTACAATGAGCAGTTCTTC

D: TRBD1
J: TRBJ2-7
size: .
V: TRBV9
CDR3: CASSVSPGQGLEQYF
DNA: TGTGCCAGCAGCGTTTCCCCGGGACAGGGGCTAGAGCAGTACTTC

D: .
J: TRBJ1-6
size: .
V: TRBV5-1
CDR3: CASSSETSRPNSPLHF
DNA: TGCGCCAGCAGCTCCGAGACGTCCCGACCGAATTCACCCCTCCACTTT

D: .
J: TRBJ2-5
size: .
V: TRBV24-1
CDR3: CATSETGQNQETQYF
DNA: TGTGCCACCAGTGAAACCGGACAAAACCAAGAGACCCAGTACTTC

D: .
J: TRBJ1-5
size: .
V: TRBV5-1
CDR3: CASSPVPGGNQPQHF
DNA: TGCGCCAGCAGCCCTGTCCCGGGAGGCAATCAGCCCCAGCATTTT

D: TRBD1
J: TRBJ2-7
size: .
V: TRBV6-6
CDR3: CACSSSTGGHEQYF
DNA: TGTGCCTGCAGTTCCTCCACAGGGGGCCACGAGCAGTACTTC

D: .
J: TRBJ2-1
size: many
V: TRBV7-2
CDR3: CASNRFYGRGNEQFF
DNA: TGTGCCAGCAACCGTTTCTATGGGCGCGGCAATGAGCAGTTCTTC

D: .
J: TRBJ1-1
size: few
V: TRBV7-9
CDR3: CASSLEGGSSAFF
DNA: TGTGCCAGCAGCTTAGAGGGGGGATCGTCGGCTTTCTTT

D: .
J: TRBJ2-5
size: .
V: TRBV7-7
CDR3: CASTKGTQETQYF
DNA: TGTGCTAGCACCAAAGGGACTCAAGAGACCCAGTACTTC

D: .
J: TRBJ2-5
size: .
V: TRBV30
CDR3: CAWNLVRETQYF
DNA: TGTGCCTGGAACCTAGTAAGGGAGACCCAGTACTTC

D: .
J: TRBJ2-5
size: .
V: TRBV5-6
CDR3: CASSLSDSGVETQYF
DNA: TGTGCCAGCAGCTTGTCGGATTCGGGGGTTGAGACCCAGTACTTC

D: .
J: TRBJ2-7
size: .
V: TRBV4-3
CDR3: CASSQGSPARGDRSDEQYF
DNA: TGCGCCAGCAGCCAAGGGTCCCCGGCTCGGGGTGACCGTTCGGACGAGCAGTACTTC

D: TRBD2
J: TRBJ2-1
size: .
V: TRBV7-2
CDR3: CASSLSGTSGGANEQFF
DNA: TGTGCCAGCAGCTTATCCGGGACTAGCGGGGGGGCCAATGAGCAGTTCTTC

D: .
J: TRBJ2-3
size: .
V: TRBV6-2/TRBV6-3
CDR3: CASTGIFTQYF
DNA: TGTGCCAGCACCGGGATCTTTACGCAGTATTTT

D: TRBD1
J: TRBJ1-6
size: .
V: TRBV4-3
CDR3: CASSQDSGQVFGPNSPLHF
DNA: TGCGCCAGCAGCCAAGATTCGGGACAGGTCTTCGGGCCTAATTCACCCCTCCACTTT

D: .
J: TRBJ1-2
size: once
V: TRBV6-5
CDR3: CASGMGSFGHTF
DNA: TGTGCCAGCGGAATGGGGAGTTTCGGCCACACCTTC

D: .
J: TRBJ2-1
size: many
V: TRBV29-1
CDR3: CSITPRGVNDEQFF
DNA: TGCAGCATAACCCCCCGAGGGGTCAACGATGAGCAGTTCTTC

D: .
J: TRBJ1-2
size: .
V: TRBV2
CDR3: CASRGRANYGYTF
DNA: TGTGCCAGCAGGGGGAGGGCTAACTATGGCTACACCTTC

D: TRBD2
J: TRBJ2-3
size: .
V: TRBV7-9
CDR3: CASSLNLRLAGRGGAQYF
DNA: TGTGCCAGCAGCTTAAATCTACGACTAGCGGGGAGGGGTGGCGCGCAGTATTTT

D: .
J: TRBJ2-7
size: .
V: TRBV29-1
CDR3: CSVVRRGQSYEQYF
DNA: TGCAGCGTTGTGCGGAGGGGGCAGTCCTACGAGCAGTACTTC

D: .
J: TRBJ1-5
size: .
V: TRBV7-2
CDR3: CASSLYMGKGQPQHF
DNA: TGTGCCAGCAGCTTATATATGGGTAAAGGACAGCCCCAGCATTTT

D: .
J: TRBJ1-2
size: .
V: TRBV24-1
CDR3: CATSGPRGNYGYTF
DNA: TGTGCCACCAGTGGCCCAAGGGGAAACTATGGCTACACCTTC

D: TRBD2
J: TRBJ2-3
size: .
V: TRBV12-3/TRBV12-4
CDR3: CASSYLGLAGGHLGDTQYF
DNA: TGTGCCAGCAGCTACCTAGGACTAGCGGGGGGCCACTTAGGGGATACGCAGTATTTT

D: TRBD2
J: TRBJ2-1
size: .
V: TRBV7-9
CDR3: CASSHRLAGEQFF
DNA: TGTGCCAGCAGCCACAGACTAGCTGGTGAGCAGTTCTTC

D: .
J: TRBJ1-6
size: once
V: TRBV3-1
CDR3: CASSPLGIENSPLHF
DNA: TGTGCCAGCAGCCCTTTGGGGATAGAGAACTCACCCCTCCACTTT

D: TRBD1
J: TRBJ1-2
size: .
V: TRBV29-1
CDR3: CSVDQSRTGNYGYTF
DNA: TGCAGCGTTGATCAGAGTCGGACAGGGAACTATGGCTACACCTTC

D: .
J: TRBJ2-5
size: .
V: TRBV6-1
CDR3: CASSPTIQGSETQYF
DNA: TGTGCCAGCAGTCCTACCATACAGGGATCGGAGACCCAGTACTTC

D: TRBD2
J: TRBJ2-5
size: .
V: TRBV7-3
CDR3: CASSSGLHSGGETQYF
DNA: TGTGCCAGCAGCTCAGGCCTCCATAGCGGGGGAGAGACCCAGTACTTC

D: TRBD1
J: TRBJ1-4
size: .
V: TRBV7-2
CDR3: CASSWGQGAREKLFF
DNA: TGTGCCAGCAGCTGGGGACAGGGGGCGAGGGAAAAACTGTTTTTT

D: TRBD1
J: TRBJ2-7
size: few
V: TRBV7-2
CDR3: CASSSQLGQGSYEQYF
DNA: TGTGCCAGCAGTTCCCAATTGGGACAGGGATCCTACGAGCAGTACTTC

D: TRBD1
J: TRBJ2-2
size: .
V: TRBV7-2
CDR3: CASRLGTGDTGELFF
DNA: TGTGCCAGCAGGCTCGGGACAGGGGACACCGGGGAGCTGTTTTTT

D: .
J: TRBJ2-1
size: .
V: TRBV9
CDR3: CASSEGHYRNEQFF
DNA: TGTGCCAGCAGCGAAGGCCATTATAGGAATGAGCAGTTCTTC

D: .
J: TRBJ1-2
size: .
V: TRBV6-2/TRBV6-3
CDR3: CASSPAWGGGYTF
DNA: TGTGCCAGCAGTCCAGCCTGGGGAGGAGGCTACACCTTC

D: .
J: TRBJ2-7
size: .
V: TRBV5-1
CDR3: CASSLEGRGEYEQYF
DNA: TGCGCCAGCAGCTTGGAAGGCAGGGGAGAATACGAGCAGTACTTC

D: .
J: TRBJ2-5
size: few
V: TRBV7-2
CDR3: CASSRSQQETQYF
DNA: TGTGCCAGCAGCCGTAGTCAACAAGAGACCCAGTACTTC

D: .
J: TRBJ2-3
size: once
V: TRBV4-3
CDR3: CASSHQDMGEWSGDTQYF
DNA: TGCGCCAGCAGCCACCAAGATATGGGGGAATGGAGTGGAGATACGCAGTATTTT

D: .
J: TRBJ2-5
size: few
V: TRBV3-1
CDR3: CASSQPEPGTQYF
DNA: TGTGCCAGCAGCCAACCCGAACCAGGGACCCAGTACTTC

D: TRBD2
J: TRBJ2-5
size: .
V: TRBV27
CDR3: CASSRGLAGDLQETQYF
DNA: TGTGCCAGCAGCCGAGGACTAGCGGGGGACCTGCAAGAGACCCAGTACTTC

D: .
J: TRBJ2-5
size: .
V: TRBV10-3
CDR3: CAIGSGGSQETQYF
DNA: TGTGCCATCGGCTCCGGGGGAAGCCAAGAGACCCAGTACTTC